Following are 20 T cell receptor beta chains from one sample sequenced in a study of response to subunit inactivated influenza vaccine. TCRdb passed the RT-PCR reads through MiXCR, listing each CDR3 protein once. The repertoire has about 650,000 distinct CDR3 sequences, around a sixth of them found once; the top ten carry about 9.9%. This specimen consisted of PBMCs from blood, obtained 11 to 12 days after vaccination. The receptors originated from a man over 45 who received an inactivated influenza vaccine.

This clonotype came up a few times. The chain carries TRBV19 and TRBJ2-5; D gene uncertain. The CDR3 totals 13 residues. Germline values: CDR1 LNHDA, CDR2 SQIVND (reference sequence). V was shortened by 3 bases and J by 5 bases, with 10 bases between the two germline ends. The CDR3 DNA reads as TGTGCCAGTAGTATTATGAGTTGGGAGACCCAGTACTTC. This gives the protein CASSIMSWETQYF.

The rearrangement joins TRBV29-1 to TRBJ1-1; 8 nucleotides line up with TRBD1. The CDR3 spans 12 residues. From germline, CDR1 is SQVTM and CDR2 ANQGSEA. The V gene end was trimmed by 3 bases and the J gene end by 6 bases; junction bases not matched to a gene: 3. Here the CDR3 DNA reads TGCAGCGTTGAGCCGGACAGGGCTGAAGCTTTCTTT. Protein: CSVEPDRAEAFF.

The chain uses TRBV29-1 and TRBJ1-2; 8 nucleotides match TRBD1. Germline trimming cut 6 bases from V and 10 bases from J; bases unmatched to any gene: 13. The CDR3 sequence is 13 residues long. CDR1 is SQVTM and CDR2 is ANQGSEA in the germline V gene. The CDR3 protein is CSVDTDRAGDYTF. CDR3 bases: TGCAGCGTAGACACGGACAGGGCTGGGGACTACACCTTC. The whole variable domain, remainder taken from reference TRBV29-1 and TRBJ1-2, is SAVISQKPSRDICQRGTSLTIQCQVDSQVTMMFWYRQQPGQSLTLIATANQGSEATYESGFVIDKFPISRPNLTFSTLTVSNMSPEDSSIYLCSVDTDRAGDYTFGSGTRLTVV.

A few counts support this clonotype. This chain links TRBV29-1 with TRBJ2-1; 8 bases align to TRBD2. The germline V gene has CDR1 SQVTM and CDR2 ANQGSEA. V was pared by 5 bases and J by 8 bases, with 8 bases of the junction left unmatched. The CDR3 runs 13 residues. This CDR3 is CSVISGGPYEQFF. The DNA of the CDR3 is TGCAGCGTTATTTCGGGAGGGCCGTATGAGCAGTTCTTC.

This clonotype was seen more than once but under ten times. This rearrangement joins TRBV20-1 to TRBJ1-5; the D is unclear. From germline, CDR1 is DFQATT and CDR2 SNEGSKA (reference sequence). Deletions cut 3 bases from V and 6 bases from J, with 15 bases between. This CDR3 contains 14 residues. The CDR3: CSASLGSGSQPQHF. CDR3 bases: TGCAGTGCTAGCCTTGGGAGTGGCAGTCAGCCCCAGCATTTT.

This clonotype came up a few times. CDR3 residues: CASSLWQQETQYF. Here the CDR3 DNA reads TGCGCCAGCAGCTTATGGCAGCAAGAGACCCAGTACTTC. The chain links TRBV5-1 to TRBJ2-5, with unresolved D. V shed 2 bases and J shed 2 bases, with 7 bases lying between them. CDR3 length equals 13 residues. The germline CDR1 and CDR2 sequences are SGHRS and YFSETQ.

The CDR3 DNA reads TGTGCCAGCAGCTCCCGGGACAGGGGAAACAATGAGCAGTTCTTC. Translation gives CASSSRDRGNNEQFF. The chain carries TRBV11-2 and TRBJ2-1; 10 bases align to TRBD1. CDR1 and CDR2 (germline): SGHAT, FQNNGV. V lost 4 bases to trimming and J lost 5 bases; unmatched junction nucleotides: 5. The CDR3 runs 15 residues.

The chain is built from TRBV29-1 and TRBJ1-2, with D unresolved. This CDR3 has 12 amino acids. Germline CDR1 and CDR2: SQVTM and ANQGSEA. V was cut by 3 bases and J by 6 bases, with 11 bases left in between. As DNA, the CDR3 is TGCAGCGTTGATTGGGGAAGGGATGGCTACACCTTC. Its translation: CSVDWGRDGYTF.

The chain has TRBV6-1 and TRBJ2-7, with 11 nucleotides matching TRBD2. The germline CDR1 and CDR2 sequences are MNHNS and SASEGT. This CDR3 spans 16 amino acids. The V gene end was trimmed by 6 bases and the J gene end by 0 bases; junction bases not matched to a gene: 7. CDR3 loop: CASSRKTSGASYEQYF. The CDR3 bases are TGTGCCAGCAGCCGTAAGACTAGCGGGGCCTCCTACGAGCAGTACTTC.

This clonotype was seen many times. J is TRBJ2-7 and V is TRBV12-3 or TRBV12-4, with D maybe TRBD2 (6 bases). This CDR3 is built from 15 residues. Trimming took 5 bases from V and 1 from J, leaving 15 bases between them. The CDR3 loop reads CASSPRLVFSYEQYF. In nucleotides, the CDR3 is TGTGCCAGCAGTCCCCGACTAGTATTTTCCTACGAGCAGTACTTC.

The chain has TRBV5-4 and TRBJ2-1, with 8 bases that match TRBD2. Germline V gives CDR1 SGHNT, CDR2 YYREEE (reference sequence). The CDR3 covers 14 residues. J gave up 8 bases and V 3 bases, and 7 bases lay outside the gene matches. For the CDR3, the DNA is TGTGCCAGCAGCTGGCCCGGGGGGGGCGATGAGCAGTTCTTC. It translates to CASSWPGGGDEQFF.

The chain joins TRBV29-1 to TRBJ1-5, with 7 bases matching TRBD1. V was clipped by 6 bases and J by 4 bases; unmatched bases: 6. This CDR3 region has 13 residues. Germline-derived CDR1 and CDR2 are SQVTM and ANQGSEA. CDR3: CSVRTGGNQPQHF. As DNA, the CDR3 is TGCAGCGTAAGGACAGGCGGGAATCAGCCCCAGCATTTT.

The chain links TRBV11-2 to TRBJ2-5; 9 bases fit TRBD2. The germline gives CDR1 SGHAT, CDR2 FQNNGV. CDR3 length: 15 residues. V trimming: 6 bases; J trimming: 1 base; junction bases outside the gene matches: 6. CDR3 residues: CASRAGTSPQETQYF. Here the CDR3 DNA reads TGTGCCAGCAGGGCCGGGACTAGCCCCCAAGAGACCCAGTACTTC.

This clonotype appeared a few times. This rearrangement joins TRBV29-1 to TRBJ2-2, with D perhaps matching TRBD2 (5 bases). Deletions cut 3 bases from V and 4 bases from J, with 9 bases between. The CDR3 covers 13 residues. The germline gives CDR1 SQVTM, CDR2 ANQGSEA. The CDR3 region has the DNA TGCAGCGTTGAGGGGAGTTCCACCGGGGAGCTGTTTTTT. Its translation: CSVEGSSTGELFF.

This clonotype was seen more than once but under ten times. V gene TRBV9 combines with J gene TRBJ2-3; the match to TRBD2 covers 10 bases. J was trimmed by 5 bases and V by 0 bases; bases with no gene match: 6. The CDR3 sequence is 16 residues long. Germline V gene sequence: CDR1 SGDLS, CDR2 YYNGEE. CDR3 amino acids: CASSVVPLAGVDTQYF. The CDR3 DNA is TGTGCCAGCAGCGTAGTACCCCTAGCGGGAGTAGATACGCAGTATTTT. Using reference TRBV9 and TRBJ2-3 for the parts outside the CDR3, the full variable domain is DSGVTQTPKHLITATGQRVTLRCSPRSGDLSVYWYQQSLDQGLQFLIQYYNGEERAKGNILERFSAQQFPDLHSELNLSSLELGDSALYFCASSVVPLAGVDTQYFGPGTRLTVL.

This chain uses TRBV5-1 with TRBJ2-7; tentatively, D is TRBD1 (6 bases). The V gene lost 4 bases and the J gene lost 2 bases, with 16 bases spanning the gap. Germline CDR1 reads SGHRS; CDR2 reads YFSETQ. The CDR3 has 15 amino acids. In nucleotides, the CDR3 is TGCGCCAGCAGCCCCCTAGGGACAATAGCCTACGAGCAGTACTTC. Amino acids: CASSPLGTIAYEQYF.

The sample holds a few counts of this clonotype. The V and J genes are TRBV12-5 and TRBJ1-1; tentatively, D is TRBD1 (5 bases). V lost 6 bases to trimming and J lost 5 bases, with 19 bases between them. This CDR3 spans 15 amino acids. Germline values: CDR1 LGHNT, CDR2 FRNRAP. DNA for the CDR3: TGTGCTAGTGGCCACCTCGGGGGGGTGGTTACTGAAGCTTTCTTT. It is translated as CASGHLGGVVTEAFF.

This clonotype was counted ten times or more. The J gene is TRBJ2-5, the V gene TRBV11-2, with D unclear. The CDR3 totals 12 residues. Per germline, CDR1 SGHAT and CDR2 FQNNGV. V dropped 5 bases and J dropped 2 bases, with 6 bases sitting between them. In DNA, the CDR3 is TGTGCCAGCAGCGTAATGCAAGAGACCCAGTACTTC. It encodes CASSVMQETQYF.

The chain uses TRBV5-1 and TRBJ2-7, with D perhaps TRBD2 (6 bases). Germline CDR1 is SGHRS and CDR2 is YFSETQ. V lost 3 bases and J 1 base, leaving 23 bases between the germline ends. The CDR3 sequence is 18 residues long. This CDR3 is CASSSRSSSGLLSYEQYF. As DNA, the CDR3 is TGCGCCAGCAGCTCCCGGAGTAGTAGCGGCCTTCTTTCCTACGAGCAGTACTTC.

This clonotype showed up just a few times. The J gene is TRBJ1-1, the V gene TRBV12-3 or TRBV12-4; 10 nucleotides align to TRBD1. Trimming cost V 4 bases and J 2 bases; bases outside gene matches: 10. There are 17 residues in the CDR3. CDR3 in DNA: TGTGCCAGCAGTTCCGGGGACAGGGGAATATCCAACACTGAAGCTTTCTTT. Translation: CASSSGDRGISNTEAFF.